Described below is a single TCR beta chain sequence and its context. TCRdb analysed the RT-PCR reads with MiXCR anew, one entry per CDR3 protein. The repertoire holds about 700,000 distinct CDR3 sequences, with about 15% as singletons. This sample is part of a study of response to subunit inactivated influenza vaccine. The CDR3 spans 13 residues. After removal of 2 bases from V and 9 bases from J, the junction contained 9 bases not matched to a gene. CDR1 is GTSNPN, CDR2 SVGIG, per germline (reference sequence). This receptor was identified in a man aged 45-65 years who received an inactivated influenza vaccine. This specimen was PBMCs from blood, taken less than 15 days before vaccination. The rearrangement links TRBV30 to TRBJ2-7; 8 nucleotides align to TRBD1. The CDR3 sequence: CAWSSGQAGGQYF. CDR3 nucleotides: TGTGCCTGGAGTTCGGGACAGGCAGGGGGGCAGTACTTC.